A selection of T cell receptor beta chains follows, all from one sample in a study of blood T cell repertoires in COVID-19. Profiled with immunoSEQ multiplex PCR; TCRdb holds only in-frame clones, not every one. The sample records around 260,000 clones, approximately 90% being singletons. The source material was peripheral blood. These receptors all stem from a man aged 18-30 years with active or convalescent COVID-19. Both conserved end residues are part of each CDR3. The order of the fields is CDR3 length, V gene, J gene, CDR3 protein.

>16|TRBV9|TRBJ2-5
CASSVASLAMEETQYF
>14|TRBV10-3|TRBJ2-2
CAITGQGDTGELFF
>15|TRBV9|TRBJ1-2
CASSPSGGGATRYTF
>13|TRBV6-4|TRBJ2-5
CASRMDFLSPQYF
>12|TRBV5-1|TRBJ1-6
CASQDSNSPLHF
>13|TRBV5-1|TRBJ2-3
CASSLSGGVTQYF
>14|TRBV28|TRBJ1-5
CASSPTGSNQPQHF
>15|TRBV7-9|TRBJ2-7
CASSERDRVIYEQYF
>13|TRBV7-9|TRBJ1-2
CASTSLGIEGYTF
>14|TRBV3-1/TRBV3-2|TRBJ2-7
CASSRRGQVYEQYF
>15|TRBV3-1/TRBV3-2|TRBJ2-1
CASSQDDTTLNEQFF
>15|TRBV5-1|TRBJ2-5
CASSWISGSGETQYF
>12|TRBV30|TRBJ1-5
CAWQTQGPPQHF
>17|TRBV21-1|TRBJ1-6
CASSPGTGFLGISPLHF
>11|TRBV20-1|TRBJ1-2
CSAAQGVGYTF
>13|TRBV27|TRBJ1-2
CASSRTAQALYTF
>13|TRBV6-6|TRBJ1-2
CAISAILSYGYTF
>11|TRBV4-1|TRBJ1-1
CASSQGKGQTF
>20|TRBV27|TRBJ2-1
CASSLTNGLLAGGPAIEQFF
>17|TRBV2|TRBJ2-1
CASSGLRGGSSYNEQFF
>15|TRBV7-2|TRBJ2-7
CASSSNSGSPYEQYF
>17|TRBV6-2/TRBV6-3|TRBJ2-5
CASSYSFSAGRGETQYF
>13|TRBV14|TRBJ1-2
CASSQASGEGYTF
>20|TRBV21-1|TRBJ2-5
CASSNPSASKGLGPQETQYF